This section outlines one T cell receptor (beta chain) sequence together with its context. The sample is drawn from a study of cytomegalovirus exposure and HLA in healthy donors. CDR1 and CDR2 (germline): MNHNS, SASEGT. Trimming removed 5 bases from V and 2 bases from J; junction bases left unmatched: 5. The CDR3 loop spans 14 amino acids. Use of 60 Vbeta and 13 Jbeta primers characterized the PCR. Assay: immunoSEQ multiplex PCR; the TCRdb copy retains only in-frame clones and omits some. In the table there are roughly 120,000 clones, roughly 74% of which are singletons. Sequencing was performed on PBMCs. The chain employs TRBV6-1 and TRBJ2-5; 7 bases align to TRBD2. The TCR comes from a woman between 50 and 59 years old in good health and CMV-seropositive. As DNA, the CDR3 is TGTGCCAGCAGTCCGTCGGGGGGACAAGAGACCCAGTACTTC. Its protein is CASSPSGGQETQYF.